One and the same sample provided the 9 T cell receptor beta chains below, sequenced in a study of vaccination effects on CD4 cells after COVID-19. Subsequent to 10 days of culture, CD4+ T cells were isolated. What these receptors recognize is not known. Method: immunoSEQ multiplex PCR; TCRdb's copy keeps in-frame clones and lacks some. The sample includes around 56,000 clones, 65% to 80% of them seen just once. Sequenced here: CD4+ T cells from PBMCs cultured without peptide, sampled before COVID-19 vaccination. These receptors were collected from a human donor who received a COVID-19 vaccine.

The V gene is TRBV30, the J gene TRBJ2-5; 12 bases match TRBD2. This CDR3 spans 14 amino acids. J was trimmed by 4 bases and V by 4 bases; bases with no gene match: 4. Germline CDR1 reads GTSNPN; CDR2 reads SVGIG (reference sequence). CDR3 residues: CAWTSGGAIETQYF. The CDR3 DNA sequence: TGTGCCTGGACTAGCGGGGGGGCCATAGAGACCCAGTACTTC.

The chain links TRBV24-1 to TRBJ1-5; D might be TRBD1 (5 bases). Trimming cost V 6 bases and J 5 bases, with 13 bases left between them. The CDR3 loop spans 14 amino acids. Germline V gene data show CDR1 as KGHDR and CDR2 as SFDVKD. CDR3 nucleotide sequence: TGTGCCACCAGTAACCCGGACACGGATCAGCCCCAGCATTTT. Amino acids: CATSNPDTDQPQHF.

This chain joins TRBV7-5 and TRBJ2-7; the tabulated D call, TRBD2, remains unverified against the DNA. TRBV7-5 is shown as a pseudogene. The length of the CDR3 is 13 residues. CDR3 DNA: TGTGCCAGAAGCCACCGGGAGGGGCGGGAGCAGTACGTC. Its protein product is CARSHREGREQYV.

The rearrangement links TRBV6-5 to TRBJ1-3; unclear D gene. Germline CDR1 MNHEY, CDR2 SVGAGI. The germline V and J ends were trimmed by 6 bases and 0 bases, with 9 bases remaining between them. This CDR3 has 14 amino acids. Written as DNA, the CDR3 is TGTGCCAGCAGGGTCGGATTCTCTGGAAACACCATATATTTT. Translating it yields CASRVGFSGNTIYF.

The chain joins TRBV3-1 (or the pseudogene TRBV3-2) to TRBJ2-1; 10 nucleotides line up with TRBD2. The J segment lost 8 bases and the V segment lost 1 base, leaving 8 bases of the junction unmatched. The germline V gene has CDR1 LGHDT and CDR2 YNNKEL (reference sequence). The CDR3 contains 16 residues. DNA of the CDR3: TGTGCCAGCAGCCAAGTCTGGAAGCGGGGGGGGCATGAGCAGTTCTTC. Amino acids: CASSQVWKRGGHEQFF.

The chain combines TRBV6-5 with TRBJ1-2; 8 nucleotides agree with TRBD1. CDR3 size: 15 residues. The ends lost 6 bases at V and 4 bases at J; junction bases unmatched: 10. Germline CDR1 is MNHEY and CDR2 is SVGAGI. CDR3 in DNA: TGTGCCAGCAGCAGGGGGCCGGACGGAGGCTATGGCTACACCTTC. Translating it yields CASSRGPDGGYGYTF.

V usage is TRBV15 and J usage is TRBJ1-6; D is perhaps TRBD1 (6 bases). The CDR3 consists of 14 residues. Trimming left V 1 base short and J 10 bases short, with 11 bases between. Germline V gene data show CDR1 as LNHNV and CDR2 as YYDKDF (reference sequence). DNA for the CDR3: TGTGCCACCAGCAGAGCACAGGGAGGGTCACCCCTCCACTTT. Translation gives CATSRAQGGSPLHF.

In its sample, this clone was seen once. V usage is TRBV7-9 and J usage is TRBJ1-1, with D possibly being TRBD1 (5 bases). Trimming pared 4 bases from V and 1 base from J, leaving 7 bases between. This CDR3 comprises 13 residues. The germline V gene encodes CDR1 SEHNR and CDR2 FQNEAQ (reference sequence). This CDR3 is CASSSGGNTEAFF. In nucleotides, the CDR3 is TGTGCCAGCAGCTCGGGGGGGAACACTGAAGCTTTCTTT.

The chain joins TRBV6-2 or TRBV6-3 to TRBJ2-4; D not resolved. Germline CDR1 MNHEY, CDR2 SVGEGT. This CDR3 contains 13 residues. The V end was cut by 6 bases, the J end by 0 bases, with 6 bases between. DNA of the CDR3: TGTGCCAGCAGCGCGGTAGCCAAAAACATTCAGTACTTC. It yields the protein CASSAVAKNIQYF.